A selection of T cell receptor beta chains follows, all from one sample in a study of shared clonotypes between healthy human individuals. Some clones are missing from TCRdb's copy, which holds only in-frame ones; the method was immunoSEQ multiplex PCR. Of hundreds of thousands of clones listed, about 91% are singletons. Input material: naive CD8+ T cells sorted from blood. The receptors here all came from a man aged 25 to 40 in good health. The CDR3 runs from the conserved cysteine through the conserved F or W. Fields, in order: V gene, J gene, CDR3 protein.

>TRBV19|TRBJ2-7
CASRDGAPNEQYF
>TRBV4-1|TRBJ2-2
CASSAPGELFF
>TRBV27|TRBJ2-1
CASMILREQFF
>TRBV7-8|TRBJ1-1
CASSLDRGLTEAFF
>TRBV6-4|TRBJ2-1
CASSERAYNEQFF
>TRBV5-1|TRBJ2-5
CASILSGSLGETQYF
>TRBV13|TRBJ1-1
CASSQGPNTEAFF
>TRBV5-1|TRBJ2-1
CASSPTRLDSYNEQFF
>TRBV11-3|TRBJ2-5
CASSLVWLTPEVGETQYF
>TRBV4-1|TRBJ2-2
CASTQMVAGGLAGELFF
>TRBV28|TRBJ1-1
CASKSPGGGNTEAFF
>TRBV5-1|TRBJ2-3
CASSLVSGGLTDTQYF
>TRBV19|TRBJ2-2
CASSPYTGELFF
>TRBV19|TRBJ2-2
CASSSQSWAGGELFF
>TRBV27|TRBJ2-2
CASSSLLAGAIFTNTGELFF
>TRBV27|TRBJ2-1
CASSLSQREQFF
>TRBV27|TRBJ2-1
CASSFKREHNEQFF
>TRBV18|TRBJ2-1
CASSPEQGWGNEQFF
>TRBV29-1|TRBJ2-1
CSVEGGSGSSYNEQFF
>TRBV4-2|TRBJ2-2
CASSQDGSNTGELFF
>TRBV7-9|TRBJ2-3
CASSPPVTDTQYF
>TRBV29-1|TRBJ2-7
CSVVGASGRAYEQYF
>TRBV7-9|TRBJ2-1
CASSLAVGQDVGNEQFF
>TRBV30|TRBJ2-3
CAWSVARIVTDTQYF
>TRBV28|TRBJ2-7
CASSSRVNSYEQYF
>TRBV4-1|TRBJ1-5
CASSQDSSGWADQPQHF
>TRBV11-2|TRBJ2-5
CASSLAPNRRGRYDETQYF
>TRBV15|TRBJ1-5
CATSRAIGSKRPQHF
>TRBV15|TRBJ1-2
CATSRRQYYGYTF
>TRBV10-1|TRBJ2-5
CASSDRSRGGAQYF
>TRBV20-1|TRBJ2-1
CSASMAEQFF
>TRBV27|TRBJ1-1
CASRTGGNTEAFF
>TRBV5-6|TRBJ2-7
CASSAGTGGMRYYEQYF
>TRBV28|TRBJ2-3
CASSLQGAADTQYF
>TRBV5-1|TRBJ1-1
CASSLGVTGTPAFF
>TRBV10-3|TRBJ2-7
CAISDATVYEQYF
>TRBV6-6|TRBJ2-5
CASSPRTDGLETQYF
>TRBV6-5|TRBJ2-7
CASSSSGNGVNEQYF
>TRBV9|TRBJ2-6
CASSVKGRRSPGSGANVLTF
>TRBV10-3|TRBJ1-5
CAISELATGGGQPQHF
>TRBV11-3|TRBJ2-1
CASSSRLAGDGEQFF
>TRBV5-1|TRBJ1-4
CASSLDREGKLFF
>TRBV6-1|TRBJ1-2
CASSELFGYTF
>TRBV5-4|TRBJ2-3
CASSNRGMADTQYF
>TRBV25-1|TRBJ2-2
CASSELAENTGELFF
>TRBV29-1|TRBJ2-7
CSVEDSTSGSAYEQYF
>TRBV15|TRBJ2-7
CATSRDSYEQYF
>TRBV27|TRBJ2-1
CASSPVGREQFF
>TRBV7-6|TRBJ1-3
CASSLGQGPTGNTIYF
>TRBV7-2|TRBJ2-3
CASSPTLAGVRDTQYF
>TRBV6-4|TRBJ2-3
CASSDKQGRLYF
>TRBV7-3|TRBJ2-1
CASSLGLAGYNEQFF